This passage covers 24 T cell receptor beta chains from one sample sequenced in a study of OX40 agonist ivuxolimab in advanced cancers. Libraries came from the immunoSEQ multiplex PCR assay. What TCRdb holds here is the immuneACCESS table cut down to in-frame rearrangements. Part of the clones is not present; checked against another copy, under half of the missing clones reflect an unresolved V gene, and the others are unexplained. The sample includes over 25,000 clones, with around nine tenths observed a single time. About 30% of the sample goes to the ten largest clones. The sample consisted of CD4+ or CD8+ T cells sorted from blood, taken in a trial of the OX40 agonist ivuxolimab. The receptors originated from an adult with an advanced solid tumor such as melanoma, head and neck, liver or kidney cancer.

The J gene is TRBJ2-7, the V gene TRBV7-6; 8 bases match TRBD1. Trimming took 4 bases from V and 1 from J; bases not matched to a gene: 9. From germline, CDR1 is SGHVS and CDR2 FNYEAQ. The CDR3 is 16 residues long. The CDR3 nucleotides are TGTGCCAGCAGCTCCCCCAGGGGGCTTCGATCCTACGAGCAGTACTTC. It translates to CASSSPRGLRSYEQYF. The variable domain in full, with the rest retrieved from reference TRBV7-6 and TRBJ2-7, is GAGVSQSPRYKVTKRGQDVALRCDPISGHVSLYWYRQALGQGPEFLTYFNYEAQQDKSGLPNDRFSAERPEGSISTLTIQRTEQRDSAMYRCASSSPRGLRSYEQYFGPGTRLTVT.

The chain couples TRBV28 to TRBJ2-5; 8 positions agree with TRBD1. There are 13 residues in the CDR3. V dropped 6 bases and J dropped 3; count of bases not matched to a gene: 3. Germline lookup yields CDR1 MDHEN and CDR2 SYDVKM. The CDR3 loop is CASSPTGEETQYF. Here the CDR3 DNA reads TGTGCCAGCAGCCCGACAGGGGAAGAGACCCAGTACTTC.

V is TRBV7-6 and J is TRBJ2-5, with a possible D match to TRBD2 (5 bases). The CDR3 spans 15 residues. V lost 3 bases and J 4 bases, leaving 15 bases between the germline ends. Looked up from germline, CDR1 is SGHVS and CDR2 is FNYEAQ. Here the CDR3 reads CASSLRVLFGETQYF. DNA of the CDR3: TGTGCCAGCAGCTTGAGGGTTTTGTTTGGAGAGACCCAGTACTTC.

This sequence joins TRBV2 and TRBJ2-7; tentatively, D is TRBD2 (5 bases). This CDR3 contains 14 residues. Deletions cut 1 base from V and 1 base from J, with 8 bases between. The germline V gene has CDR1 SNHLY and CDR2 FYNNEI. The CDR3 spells CASSEGPGSYEQYF. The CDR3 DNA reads TGTGCCAGCAGTGAAGGCCCGGGGTCCTACGAGCAGTACTTC.

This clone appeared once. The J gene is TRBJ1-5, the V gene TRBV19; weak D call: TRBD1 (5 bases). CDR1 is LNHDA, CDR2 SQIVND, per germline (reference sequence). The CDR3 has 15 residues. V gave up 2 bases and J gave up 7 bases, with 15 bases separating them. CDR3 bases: TGTGCCAGTAGTATACCCGGGCAGGGACGGCAGCCCCAGCATTTT. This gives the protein CASSIPGQGRQPQHF. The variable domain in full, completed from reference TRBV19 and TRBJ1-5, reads DGGITQSPKYLFRKEGQNVTLSCEQNLNHDAMYWYRQDPGQGLRLIYYSQIVNDFQKGDIAEGYSVSREKKESFPLTVTSAQKNPTAFYLCASSIPGQGRQPQHFGDGTRLSIL.

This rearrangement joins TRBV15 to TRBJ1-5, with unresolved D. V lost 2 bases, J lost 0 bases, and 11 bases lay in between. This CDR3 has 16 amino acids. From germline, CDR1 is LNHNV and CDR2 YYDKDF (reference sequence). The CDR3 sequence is CATSRSGRISNQPQHF. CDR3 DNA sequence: TGTGCCACCAGCAGATCTGGACGGATTAGCAATCAGCCCCAGCATTTT.

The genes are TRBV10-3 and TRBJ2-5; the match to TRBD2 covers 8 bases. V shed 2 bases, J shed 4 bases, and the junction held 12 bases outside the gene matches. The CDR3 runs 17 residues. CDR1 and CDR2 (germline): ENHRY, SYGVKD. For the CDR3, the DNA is TGTGCCATCAGTGAGCCTCCGGAGCGGGAGAACGCAGAGACCCAGTACTTC. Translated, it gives CAISEPPERENAETQYF.

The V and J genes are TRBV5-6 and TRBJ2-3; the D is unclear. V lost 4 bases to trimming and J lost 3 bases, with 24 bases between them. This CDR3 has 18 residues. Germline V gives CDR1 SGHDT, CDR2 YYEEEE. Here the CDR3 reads CASSGSFSLDPFTDTQYF. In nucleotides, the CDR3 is TGTGCCAGCAGCGGCTCCTTTTCGTTGGACCCTTTTACAGATACGCAGTATTTT.

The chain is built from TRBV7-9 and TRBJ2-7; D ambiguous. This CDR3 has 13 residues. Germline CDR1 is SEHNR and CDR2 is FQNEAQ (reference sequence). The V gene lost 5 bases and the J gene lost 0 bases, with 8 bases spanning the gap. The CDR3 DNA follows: TGTGCCAGCAGCGGCCCGACCTCCTACGAGCAGTACTTC. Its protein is CASSGPTSYEQYF.

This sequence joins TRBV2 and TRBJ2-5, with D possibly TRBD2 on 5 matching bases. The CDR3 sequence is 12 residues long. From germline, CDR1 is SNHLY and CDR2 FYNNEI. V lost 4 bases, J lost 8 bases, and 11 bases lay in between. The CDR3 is CASSGTSETQYF. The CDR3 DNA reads TGTGCCAGCAGTGGGACTTCGGAAACCCAGTACTTC.

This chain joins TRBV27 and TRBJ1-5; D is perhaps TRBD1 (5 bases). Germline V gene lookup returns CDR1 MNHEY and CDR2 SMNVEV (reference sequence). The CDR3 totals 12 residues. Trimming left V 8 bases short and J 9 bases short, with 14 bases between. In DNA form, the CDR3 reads TGTGCCAGCCGCGGGACGTGGGGGCCCCAGCATTTT. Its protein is CASRGTWGPQHF.

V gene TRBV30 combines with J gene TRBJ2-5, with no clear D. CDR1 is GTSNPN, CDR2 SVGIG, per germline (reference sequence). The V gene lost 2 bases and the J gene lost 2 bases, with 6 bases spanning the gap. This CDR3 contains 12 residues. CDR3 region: CAWSQIQETQYF. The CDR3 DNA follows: TGTGCCTGGAGTCAGATTCAAGAGACCCAGTACTTC.

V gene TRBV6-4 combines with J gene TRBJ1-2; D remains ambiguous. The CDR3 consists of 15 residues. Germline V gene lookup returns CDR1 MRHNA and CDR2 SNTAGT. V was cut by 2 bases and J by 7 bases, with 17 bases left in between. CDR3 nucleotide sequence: TGTGCCAGCAGTGACCCGGGTCATCCCTTTGGTGGCTACACCTTC. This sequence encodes CASSDPGHPFGGYTF.

CDR3 sequence: CASSWTGKAAKLFF. CDR3 nucleotides: TGCGCCAGCAGTTGGACAGGGAAGGCGGCGAAACTGTTTTTT. This chain connects TRBV10-2 to TRBJ1-4; 8 nucleotides line up with TRBD1. The V gene's germline CDR1 is WSHSY and CDR2 SAAADI. V trimming: 5 bases; J trimming: 11 bases; junction bases outside the gene matches: 10. This CDR3 contains 14 residues.

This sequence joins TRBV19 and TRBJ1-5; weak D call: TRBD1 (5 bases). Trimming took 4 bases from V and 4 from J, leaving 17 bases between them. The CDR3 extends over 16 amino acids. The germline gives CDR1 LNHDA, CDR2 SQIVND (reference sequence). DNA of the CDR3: TGTGCCAGTAGTAAAGGGGTCGAGTTGATTAATCAGCCCCAGCATTTT. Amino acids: CASSKGVELINQPQHF. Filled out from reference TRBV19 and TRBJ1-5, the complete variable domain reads DGGITQSPKYLFRKEGQNVTLSCEQNLNHDAMYWYRQDPGQGLRLIYYSQIVNDFQKGDIAEGYSVSREKKESFPLTVTSAQKNPTAFYLCASSKGVELINQPQHFGDGTRLSIL.

The CDR3 loop is CAWSKWRGDTDTQYF. The CDR3 nucleotides are TGTGCCTGGAGTAAATGGCGGGGAGACACAGATACGCAGTATTTT. This chain connects TRBV30 to TRBJ2-3; the D gene is possibly TRBD2 (6 bases). Germline V gene lookup returns CDR1 GTSNPN and CDR2 SVGIG (reference sequence). V lost 2 bases to trimming and J lost 2 bases, with 14 bases between them. The CDR3 runs to 15 residues.

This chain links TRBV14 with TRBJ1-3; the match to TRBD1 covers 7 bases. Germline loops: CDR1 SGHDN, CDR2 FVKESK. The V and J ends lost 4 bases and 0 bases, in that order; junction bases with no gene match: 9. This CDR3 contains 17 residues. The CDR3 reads CASSPLPRGYSGNTIYF. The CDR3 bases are TGTGCCAGCAGCCCTCTCCCCAGGGGGTACTCTGGAAACACCATATATTTT.

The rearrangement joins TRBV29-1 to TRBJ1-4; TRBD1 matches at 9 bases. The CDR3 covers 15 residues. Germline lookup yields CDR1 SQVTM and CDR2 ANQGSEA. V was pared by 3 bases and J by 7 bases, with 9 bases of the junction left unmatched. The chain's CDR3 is CSVDTGGASTEKLFF. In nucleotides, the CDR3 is TGCAGCGTTGACACAGGGGGCGCCTCAACTGAAAAACTGTTTTTT.

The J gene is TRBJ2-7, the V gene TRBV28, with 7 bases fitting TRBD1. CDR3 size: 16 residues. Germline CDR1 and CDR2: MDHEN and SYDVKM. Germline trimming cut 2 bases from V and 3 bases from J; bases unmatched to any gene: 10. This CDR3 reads CASSLNPGTALYEQYF. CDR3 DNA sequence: TGTGCCAGCAGTTTAAACCCCGGGACAGCCCTCTACGAGCAGTACTTC.

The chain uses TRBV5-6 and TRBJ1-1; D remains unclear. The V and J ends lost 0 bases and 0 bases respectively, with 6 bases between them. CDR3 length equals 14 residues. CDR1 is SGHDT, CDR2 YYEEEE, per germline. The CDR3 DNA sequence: TGTGCCAGCAGCTTGGGGGCTATGAACACTGAAGCTTTCTTT. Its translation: CASSLGAMNTEAFF.

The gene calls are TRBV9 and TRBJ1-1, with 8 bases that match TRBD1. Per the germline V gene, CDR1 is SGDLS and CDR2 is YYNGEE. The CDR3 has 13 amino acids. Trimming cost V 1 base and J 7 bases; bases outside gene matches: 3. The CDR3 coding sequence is TGTGCCAGCAGCGTACGTGGACAGGGTGAAGCTTTCTTT. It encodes CASSVRGQGEAFF.

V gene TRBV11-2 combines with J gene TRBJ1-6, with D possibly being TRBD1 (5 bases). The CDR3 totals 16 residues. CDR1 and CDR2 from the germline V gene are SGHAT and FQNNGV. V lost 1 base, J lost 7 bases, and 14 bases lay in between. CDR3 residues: CASSLVGVGNNSPLHF. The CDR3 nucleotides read TGTGCCAGCAGCTTAGTAGGGGTAGGGAACAATTCACCCCTCCACTTT.

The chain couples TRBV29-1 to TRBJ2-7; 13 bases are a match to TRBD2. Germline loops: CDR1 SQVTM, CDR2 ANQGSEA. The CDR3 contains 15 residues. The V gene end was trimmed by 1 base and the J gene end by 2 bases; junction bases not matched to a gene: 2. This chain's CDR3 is CSVEGLAGGTYEQYF. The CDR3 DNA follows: TGCAGCGTTGAAGGACTAGCGGGAGGAACCTACGAGCAGTACTTC.

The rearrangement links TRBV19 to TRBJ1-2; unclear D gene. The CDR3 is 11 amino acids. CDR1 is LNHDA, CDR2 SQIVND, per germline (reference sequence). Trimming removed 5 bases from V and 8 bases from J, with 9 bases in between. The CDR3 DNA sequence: TGTGCCAGTAGTTCCGCGGCCGGCTACACCTTC. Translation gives CASSSAAGYTF.